This T cell receptor beta chain was sequenced in a study of blood T cell repertoires in COVID-19. Study-wide background: Sites across the United States, Italy and Spain contributed samples from acute and convalescent COVID-19. Sample material is recorded as cDNA or gDNA derived from T cells, B-cell-depleted T cells, or PBMCs.

V lost 6 bases and J lost 7, with 16 bases in between. The germline CDR1 and CDR2 sequences are MNHEY and SMNVEV (reference sequence). The CDR3 is 15 amino acids. In the source study's methods: Using reference gene primer amplification, nucleated cell counts were estimated. Libraries were prepared by immunoSEQ multiplex PCR; TCRdb keeps only in-frame clonotypes and omits some of them. D and trimming were read from the DNA, whereas the V and J calls and clone size are those reported in that table. The sample contains approximately 210,000 clones, about 80% of which appear only once. Sequencing was done on a sample of peripheral blood. This receptor was identified in a woman in her thirties or forties with active or convalescent COVID-19. This sequence joins TRBV27 and TRBJ1-6; a weak D match, TRBD1 (6 bases). CDR3 sequence: CASSPPRGRNSPLHF. The DNA for the CDR3 is TGTGCCAGCAGCCCCCCGCGGGGGCGGAATTCACCCCTCCACTTT.